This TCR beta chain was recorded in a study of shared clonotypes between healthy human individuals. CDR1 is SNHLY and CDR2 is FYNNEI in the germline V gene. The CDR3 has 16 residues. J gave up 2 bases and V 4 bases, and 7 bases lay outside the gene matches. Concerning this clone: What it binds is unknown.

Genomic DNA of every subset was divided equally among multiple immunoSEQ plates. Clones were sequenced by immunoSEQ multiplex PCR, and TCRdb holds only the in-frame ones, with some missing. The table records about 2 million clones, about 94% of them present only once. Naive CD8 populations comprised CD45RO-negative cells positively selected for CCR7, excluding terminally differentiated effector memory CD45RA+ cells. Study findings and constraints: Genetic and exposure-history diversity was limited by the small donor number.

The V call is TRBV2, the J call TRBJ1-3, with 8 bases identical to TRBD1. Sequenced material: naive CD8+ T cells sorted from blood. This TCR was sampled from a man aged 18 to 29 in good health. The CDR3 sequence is CASSAGGTGPGNTIYF. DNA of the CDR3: TGTGCCAGCAGTGCCGGAGGGACAGGCCCTGGAAACACCATATATTTT.